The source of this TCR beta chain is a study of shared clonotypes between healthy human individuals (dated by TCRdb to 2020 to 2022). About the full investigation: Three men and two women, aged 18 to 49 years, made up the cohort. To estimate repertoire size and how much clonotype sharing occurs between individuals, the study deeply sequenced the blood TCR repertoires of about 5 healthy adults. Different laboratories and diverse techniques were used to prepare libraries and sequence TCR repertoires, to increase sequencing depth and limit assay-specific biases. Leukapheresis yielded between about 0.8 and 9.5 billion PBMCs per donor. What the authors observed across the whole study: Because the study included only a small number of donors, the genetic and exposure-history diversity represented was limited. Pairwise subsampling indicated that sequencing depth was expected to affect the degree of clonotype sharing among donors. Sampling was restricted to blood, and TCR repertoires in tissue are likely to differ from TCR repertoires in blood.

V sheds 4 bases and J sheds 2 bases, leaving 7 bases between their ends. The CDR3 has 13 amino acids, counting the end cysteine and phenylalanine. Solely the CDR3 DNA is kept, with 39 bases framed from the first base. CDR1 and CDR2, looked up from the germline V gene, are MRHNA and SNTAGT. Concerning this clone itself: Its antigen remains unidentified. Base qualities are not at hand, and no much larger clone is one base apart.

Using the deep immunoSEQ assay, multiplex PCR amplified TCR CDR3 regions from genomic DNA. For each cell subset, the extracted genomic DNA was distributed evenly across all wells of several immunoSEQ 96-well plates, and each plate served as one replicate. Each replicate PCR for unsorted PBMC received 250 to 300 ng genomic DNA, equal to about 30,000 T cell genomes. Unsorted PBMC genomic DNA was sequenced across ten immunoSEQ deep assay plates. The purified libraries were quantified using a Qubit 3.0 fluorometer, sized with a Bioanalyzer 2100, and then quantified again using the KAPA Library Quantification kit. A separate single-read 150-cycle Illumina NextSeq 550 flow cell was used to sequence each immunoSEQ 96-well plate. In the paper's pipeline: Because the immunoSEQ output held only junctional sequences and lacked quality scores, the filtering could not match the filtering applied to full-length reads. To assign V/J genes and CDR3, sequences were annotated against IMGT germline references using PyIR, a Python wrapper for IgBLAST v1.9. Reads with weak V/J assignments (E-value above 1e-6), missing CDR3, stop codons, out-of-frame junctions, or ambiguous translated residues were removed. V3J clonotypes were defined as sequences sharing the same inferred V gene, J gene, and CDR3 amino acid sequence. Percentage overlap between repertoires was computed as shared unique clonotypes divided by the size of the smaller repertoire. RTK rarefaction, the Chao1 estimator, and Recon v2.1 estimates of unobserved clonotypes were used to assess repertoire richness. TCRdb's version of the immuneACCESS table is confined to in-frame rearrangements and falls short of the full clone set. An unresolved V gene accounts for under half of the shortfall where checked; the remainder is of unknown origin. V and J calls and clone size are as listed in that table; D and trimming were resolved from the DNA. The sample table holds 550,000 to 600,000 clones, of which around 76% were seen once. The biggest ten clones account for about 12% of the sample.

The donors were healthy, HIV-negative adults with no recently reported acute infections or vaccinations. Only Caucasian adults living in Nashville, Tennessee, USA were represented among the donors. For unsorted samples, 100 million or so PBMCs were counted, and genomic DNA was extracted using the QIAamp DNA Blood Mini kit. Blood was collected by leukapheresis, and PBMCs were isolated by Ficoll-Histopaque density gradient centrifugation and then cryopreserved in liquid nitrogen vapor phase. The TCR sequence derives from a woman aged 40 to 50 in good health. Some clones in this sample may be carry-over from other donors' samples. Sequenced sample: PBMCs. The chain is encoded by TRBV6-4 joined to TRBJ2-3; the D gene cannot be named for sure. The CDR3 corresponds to CASSGPNTDTQYF. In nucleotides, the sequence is TGTGCCAGCAGTGGGCCTAACACAGATACGCAGTATTTT.